This is a list of T cell receptor beta chains from one sample in a study of siplizumab effects on memory and regulatory T cells. The assay was immunoSEQ multiplex PCR, and TCRdb's table has in-frame clones only and misses some. The repertoire consists of over 90,000 clones, with about 90% occurring once and the leading ten covering 0.85% to 1.3%. The sequencing sample was made of CD4+ T cells sorted from blood. These receptors were taken from a human donor in good health. Both conserved end residues are part of each CDR3. The order of the fields is clone size, D gene, V gene, J gene, CDR3 protein, CDR3 DNA. The D gene is left open where the match is weak. Clone size is given for some rows only: seen once, a few or many times, or a class if the clone is expanded.

NA	TRBD2	TRBV4-1	TRBJ2-7	CASSQDYLAGGSYEQYF	TGCGCCAGCAGCCAAGATTACCTAGCGGGAGGTTCCTACGAGCAGTACTTC
once	NA	TRBV5-1	TRBJ1-2	CASVLAPGGGYTF	TGCGCCAGTGTTTTGGCCCCGGGAGGGGGCTACACCTTC
NA	TRBD2	TRBV4-1	TRBJ2-2	CASSQELLAPTYTGELFF	TGCGCCAGCAGCCAAGAGTTACTAGCGCCAACCTACACCGGGGAGCTGTTTTTT
NA	TRBD2	TRBV6-6	TRBJ2-7	CASSYSDSSGSYEQYF	TGTGCCAGCAGTTACTCGGATTCTAGCGGGAGTTACGAGCAGTACTTC
NA	NA	TRBV5-1	TRBJ2-3	CASSHSGASTDTQYF	TGCGCCAGCAGTCATAGCGGAGCTAGCACAGATACGCAGTATTTT
NA	NA	TRBV27	TRBJ1-5	CASKSAGQILNQPQHF	TGTGCCAGCAAGTCAGCAGGACAAATTCTAAATCAGCCCCAGCATTTT
NA	TRBD2	TRBV7-2	TRBJ2-3	CASSFYGRAFGDTQYF	TGTGCCAGCAGCTTTTACGGGAGGGCCTTTGGAGATACGCAGTATTTT
NA	NA	TRBV18	TRBJ2-7	CASSQERGGGNYEQYF	TGTGCCAGCTCACAGGAGAGGGGCGGAGGAAACTACGAGCAGTACTTC
NA	TRBD1	TRBV18	TRBJ2-4	CASSPLGDRRKNIQYF	TGTGCCAGCTCACCACTCGGGGACAGGAGAAAAAACATTCAGTACTTC
NA	TRBD2	TRBV30	TRBJ2-1	CARQTSGVYNEQFF	TGTGCCCGACAGACTAGCGGGGTGTACAATGAGCAGTTCTTC
NA	NA	TRBV28	TRBJ1-2	CASGLGNYGYTF	TGTGCCAGCGGTCTGGGAAACTATGGCTACACCTTC
NA	NA	TRBV5-1	TRBJ1-2	CASSLEVKGERGTF	TGCGCCAGCAGCTTGGAGGTCAAAGGGGAAAGGGGCACCTTC
NA	TRBD1	TRBV5-1	TRBJ1-3	CASSPTGRGNTIYF	TGCGCCAGCAGTCCGACAGGGCGTGGAAACACCATATATTTT